This TCR beta chain stems from a study of type 1 regulatory T cells. Overall study: T-allo10 is a Tr1-enriched, alloantigen-specific CD4 T cell product made in vitro.

The CDR3 extends over 17 amino acids. The germline V gene encodes CDR1 LGHDT and CDR2 YNNKEL (reference sequence). The ends lost 6 bases at V and 0 bases at J; junction bases unmatched: 5. TCRdb re-called the reads through MiXCR, storing one row per CDR3 protein. The profile shows approximately 90,000 distinct CDR3 sequences, about a third of them singletons. This clonotype was counted only a few times. This TCR was sampled from a human donor in good health. Source material: CD4+ T cells, either the whole sample or a sorted fraction (not recorded which). This chain uses TRBV3-1 with TRBJ2-6; TRBD2 agrees at 10 bases. The CDR3 spells CASSRTSGLSGANVLTF. The CDR3 bases are TGTGCCAGCAGTCGGACTAGCGGACTCTCTGGGGCCAACGTCCTGACTTTC.